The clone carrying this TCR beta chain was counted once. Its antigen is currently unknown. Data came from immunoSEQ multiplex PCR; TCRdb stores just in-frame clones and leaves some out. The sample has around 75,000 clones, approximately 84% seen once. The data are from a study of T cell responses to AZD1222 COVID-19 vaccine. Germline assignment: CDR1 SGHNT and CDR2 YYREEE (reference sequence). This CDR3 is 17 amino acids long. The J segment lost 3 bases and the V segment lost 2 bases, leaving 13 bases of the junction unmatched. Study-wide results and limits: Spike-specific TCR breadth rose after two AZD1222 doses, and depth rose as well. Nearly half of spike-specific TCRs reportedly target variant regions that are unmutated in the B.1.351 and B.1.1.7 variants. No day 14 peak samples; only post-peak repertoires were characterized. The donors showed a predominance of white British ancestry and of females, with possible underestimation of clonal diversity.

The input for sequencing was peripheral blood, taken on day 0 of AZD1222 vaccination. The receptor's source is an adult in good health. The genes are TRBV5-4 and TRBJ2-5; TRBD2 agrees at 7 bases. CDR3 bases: TGTGCCAGCAGCTTTGGCCTGGCGTGGGGAGGGGAAGAGACCCAGTACTTC. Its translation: CASSFGLAWGGEETQYF.